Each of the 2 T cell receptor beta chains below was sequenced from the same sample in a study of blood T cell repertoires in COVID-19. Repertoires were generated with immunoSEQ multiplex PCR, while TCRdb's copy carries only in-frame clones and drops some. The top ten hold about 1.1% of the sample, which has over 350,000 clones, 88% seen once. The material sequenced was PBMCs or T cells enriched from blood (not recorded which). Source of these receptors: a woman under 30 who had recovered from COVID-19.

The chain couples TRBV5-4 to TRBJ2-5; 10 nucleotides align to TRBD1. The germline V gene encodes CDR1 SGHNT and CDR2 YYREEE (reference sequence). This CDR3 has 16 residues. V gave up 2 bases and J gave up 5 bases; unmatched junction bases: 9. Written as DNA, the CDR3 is TGTGCCAGCAGCTTCATAGGGACAGGGGTTACGGAGACCCAGTACTTC. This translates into CASSFIGTGVTETQYF.

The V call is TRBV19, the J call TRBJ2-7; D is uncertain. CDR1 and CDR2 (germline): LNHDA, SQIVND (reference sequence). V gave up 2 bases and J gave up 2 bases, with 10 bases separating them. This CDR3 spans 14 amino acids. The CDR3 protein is CASSIPGSTYEQYF. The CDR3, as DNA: TGTGCCAGTAGTATACCAGGCAGTACCTACGAGCAGTACTTC.